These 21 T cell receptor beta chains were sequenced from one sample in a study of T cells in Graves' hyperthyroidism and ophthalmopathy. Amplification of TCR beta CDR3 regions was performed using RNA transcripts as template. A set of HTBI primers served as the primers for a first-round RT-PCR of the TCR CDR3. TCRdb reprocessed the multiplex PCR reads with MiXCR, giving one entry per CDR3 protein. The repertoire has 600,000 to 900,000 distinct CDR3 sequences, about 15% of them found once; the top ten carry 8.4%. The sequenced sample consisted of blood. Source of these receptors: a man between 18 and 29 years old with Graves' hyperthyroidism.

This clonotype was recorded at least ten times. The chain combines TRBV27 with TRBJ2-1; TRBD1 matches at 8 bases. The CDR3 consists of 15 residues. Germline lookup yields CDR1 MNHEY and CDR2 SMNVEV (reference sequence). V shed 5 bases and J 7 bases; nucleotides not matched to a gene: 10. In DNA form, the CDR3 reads TGTGCCAGCAGTGCCAGGACAGGGTCGGAAAATGAGCAGTTCTTC. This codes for CASSARTGSENEQFF.

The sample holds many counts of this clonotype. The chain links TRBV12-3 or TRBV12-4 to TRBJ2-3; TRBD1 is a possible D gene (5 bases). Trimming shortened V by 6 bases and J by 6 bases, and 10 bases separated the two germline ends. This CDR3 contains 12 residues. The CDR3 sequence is CASSPGMDTQYF. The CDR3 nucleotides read TGTGCCAGCAGCCCAGGGATGGATACGCAGTATTTT.

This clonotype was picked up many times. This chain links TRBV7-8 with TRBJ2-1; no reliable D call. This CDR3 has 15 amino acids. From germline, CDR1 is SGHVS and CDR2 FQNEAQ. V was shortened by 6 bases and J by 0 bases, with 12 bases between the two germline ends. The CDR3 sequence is CASSPRLLSYNEQFF. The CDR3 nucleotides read TGTGCCAGCAGTCCACGACTTCTCTCCTACAATGAGCAGTTCTTC.

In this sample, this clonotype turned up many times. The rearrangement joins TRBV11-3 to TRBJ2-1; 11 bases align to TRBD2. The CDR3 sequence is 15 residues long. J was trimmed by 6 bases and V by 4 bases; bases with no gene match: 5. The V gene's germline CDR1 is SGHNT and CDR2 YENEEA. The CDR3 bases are TGTGCCAGCAGCTCCCCGGGACTAGCGGCCAATGAGCAGTTCTTC. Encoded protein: CASSSPGLAANEQFF. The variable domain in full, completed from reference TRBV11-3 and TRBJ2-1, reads EAGVVQSPRYKIIEKKQPVAFWCNPISGHNTLYWYLQNLGQGPELLIRYENEEAVDDSQLPKDRFSAERLKGVDSTLKIQPAELGDSAVYLCASSSPGLAANEQFFGPGTRLTVL.

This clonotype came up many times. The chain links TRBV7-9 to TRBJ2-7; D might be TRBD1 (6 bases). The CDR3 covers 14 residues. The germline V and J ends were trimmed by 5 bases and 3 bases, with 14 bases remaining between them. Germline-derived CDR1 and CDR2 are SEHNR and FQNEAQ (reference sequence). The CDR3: CASSHPQGVYEQYF. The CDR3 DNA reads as TGTGCCAGCAGCCATCCACAGGGAGTCTACGAGCAGTACTTC.

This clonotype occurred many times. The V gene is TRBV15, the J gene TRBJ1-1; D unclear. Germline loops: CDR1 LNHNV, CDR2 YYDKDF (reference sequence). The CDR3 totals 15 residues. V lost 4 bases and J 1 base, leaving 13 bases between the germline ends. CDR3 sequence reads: CATSILVVSNTEAFF. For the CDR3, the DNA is TGTGCCACCAGCATACTAGTTGTGTCGAACACTGAAGCTTTCTTT.

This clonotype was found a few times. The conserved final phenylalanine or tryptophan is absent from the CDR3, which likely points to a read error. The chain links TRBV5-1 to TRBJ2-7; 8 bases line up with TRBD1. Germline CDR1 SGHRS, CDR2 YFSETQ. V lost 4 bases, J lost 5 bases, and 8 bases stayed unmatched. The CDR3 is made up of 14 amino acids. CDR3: CASSPPGQVNEQYL. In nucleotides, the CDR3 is TGCGCCAGCAGCCCACCGGGACAGGTCAACGAGCAGTACCTC.

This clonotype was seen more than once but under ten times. The CDR3 loop is CSARDVGSGNTIYF. DNA of the CDR3: TGCAGTGCTAGGGACGTAGGCTCTGGAAACACCATATATTTT. The V call is TRBV20-1, the J call TRBJ1-3; D not resolved. Germline lookup yields CDR1 DFQATT and CDR2 SNEGSKA (reference sequence). The CDR3 totals 14 residues. The germline V and J ends were trimmed by 3 bases and 0 bases, with 9 bases remaining between them.

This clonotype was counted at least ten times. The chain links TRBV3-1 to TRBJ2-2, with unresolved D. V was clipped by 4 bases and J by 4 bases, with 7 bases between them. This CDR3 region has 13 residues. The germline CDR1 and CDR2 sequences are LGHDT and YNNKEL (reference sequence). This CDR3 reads CASSPSVTGELFF. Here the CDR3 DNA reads TGTGCCAGCAGCCCCAGCGTCACCGGGGAGCTGTTTTTT.

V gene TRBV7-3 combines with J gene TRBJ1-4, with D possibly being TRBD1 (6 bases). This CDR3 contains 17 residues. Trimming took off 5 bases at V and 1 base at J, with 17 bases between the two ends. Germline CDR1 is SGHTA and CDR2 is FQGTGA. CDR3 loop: CASSLLGGPETNEKLFF. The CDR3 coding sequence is TGTGCCAGCAGCCTCCTCGGGGGCCCGGAAACTAATGAAAAACTGTTTTTT.

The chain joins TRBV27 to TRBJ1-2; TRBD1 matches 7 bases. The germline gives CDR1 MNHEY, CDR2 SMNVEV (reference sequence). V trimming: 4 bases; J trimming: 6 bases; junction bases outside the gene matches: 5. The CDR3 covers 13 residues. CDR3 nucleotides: TGTGCCAGCAGTTCGCGACAGGGCAATGGCTACACCTTC. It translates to CASSSRQGNGYTF.

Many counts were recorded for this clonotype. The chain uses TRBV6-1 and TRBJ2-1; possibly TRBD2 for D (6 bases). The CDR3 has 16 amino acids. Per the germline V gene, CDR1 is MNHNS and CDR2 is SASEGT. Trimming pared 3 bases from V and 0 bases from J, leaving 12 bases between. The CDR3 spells CASSDWDFNSYNEQFF. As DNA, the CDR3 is TGTGCCAGCAGTGATTGGGACTTCAACTCCTACAATGAGCAGTTCTTC.

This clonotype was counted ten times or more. The DNA of the CDR3 is TGTGCCAGCAGTTTAGCTGGACTAGAGTACATTCAGTACTTC. Protein product: CASSLAGLEYIQYF. The chain is built from TRBV12-3 or TRBV12-4 and TRBJ2-4; 7 bases map to TRBD2. The CDR3 length is 14 residues. Losses at the gene ends were 0 bases for V and 8 bases for J; bases not matched to a gene: 4.

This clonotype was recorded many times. CDR3 in DNA: TGTGCCAGCAGGGGGGGACTAGCGGTACGAGAGACCCAGTACTTC. Protein product: CASRGGLAVRETQYF. The V and J genes are TRBV2 and TRBJ2-5; 11 bases are a match to TRBD2. The CDR3 contains 15 residues. Germline values: CDR1 SNHLY, CDR2 FYNNEI. The V segment lost 6 bases and the J segment 4 bases; nucleotides outside the gene matches: 7.

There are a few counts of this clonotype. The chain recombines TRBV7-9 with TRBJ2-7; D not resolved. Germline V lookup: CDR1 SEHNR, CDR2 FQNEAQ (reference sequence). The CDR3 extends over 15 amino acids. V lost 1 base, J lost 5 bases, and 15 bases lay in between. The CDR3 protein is CASSLVGLGEDEQYF. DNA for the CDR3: TGTGCCAGCAGCTTAGTGGGCCTAGGAGAGGACGAGCAGTACTTC.

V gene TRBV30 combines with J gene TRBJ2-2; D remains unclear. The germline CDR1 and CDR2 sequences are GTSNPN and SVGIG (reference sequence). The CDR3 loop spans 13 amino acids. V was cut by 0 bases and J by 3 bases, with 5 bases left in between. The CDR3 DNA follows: TGTGCCTGGAGTGTACTATACACCGGGGAGCTGTTTTTT. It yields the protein CAWSVLYTGELFF.

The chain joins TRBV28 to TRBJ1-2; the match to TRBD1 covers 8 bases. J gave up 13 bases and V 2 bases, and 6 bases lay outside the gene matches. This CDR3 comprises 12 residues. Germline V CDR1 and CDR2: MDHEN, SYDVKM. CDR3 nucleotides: TGTGCCAGCAGTTTAAGGACAGGGTACGGCACCTTC. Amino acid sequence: CASSLRTGYGTF.

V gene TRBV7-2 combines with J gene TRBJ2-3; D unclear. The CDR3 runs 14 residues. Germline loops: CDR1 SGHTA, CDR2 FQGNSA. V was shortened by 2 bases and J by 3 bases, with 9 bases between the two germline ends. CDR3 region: CASSLWPGTDTQYF. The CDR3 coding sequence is TGTGCCAGCAGCTTATGGCCTGGGACAGATACGCAGTATTTT.

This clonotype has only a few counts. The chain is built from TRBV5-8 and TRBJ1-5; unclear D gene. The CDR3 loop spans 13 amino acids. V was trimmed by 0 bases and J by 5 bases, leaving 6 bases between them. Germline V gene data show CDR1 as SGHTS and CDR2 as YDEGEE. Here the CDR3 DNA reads TGTGCCAGCAGCTTGGCAGATGATCAGCCCCAGCATTTT. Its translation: CASSLADDQPQHF.

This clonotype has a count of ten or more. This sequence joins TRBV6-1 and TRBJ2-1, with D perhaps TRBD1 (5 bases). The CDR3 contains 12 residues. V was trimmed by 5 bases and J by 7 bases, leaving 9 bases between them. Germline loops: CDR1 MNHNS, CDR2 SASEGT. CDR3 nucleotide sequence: TGTGCCAGCAGTTATGACAGAAATGAGCAGTTCTTC. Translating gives CASSYDRNEQFF.

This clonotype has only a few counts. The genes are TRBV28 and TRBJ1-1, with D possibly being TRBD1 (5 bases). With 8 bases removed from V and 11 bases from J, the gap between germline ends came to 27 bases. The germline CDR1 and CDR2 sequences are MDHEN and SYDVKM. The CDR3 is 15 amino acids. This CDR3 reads CASSPRQPLNGWAFF. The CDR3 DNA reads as TGTGCCAGCTCTCCCAGACAGCCGTTGAATGGGTGGGCTTTCTTT.